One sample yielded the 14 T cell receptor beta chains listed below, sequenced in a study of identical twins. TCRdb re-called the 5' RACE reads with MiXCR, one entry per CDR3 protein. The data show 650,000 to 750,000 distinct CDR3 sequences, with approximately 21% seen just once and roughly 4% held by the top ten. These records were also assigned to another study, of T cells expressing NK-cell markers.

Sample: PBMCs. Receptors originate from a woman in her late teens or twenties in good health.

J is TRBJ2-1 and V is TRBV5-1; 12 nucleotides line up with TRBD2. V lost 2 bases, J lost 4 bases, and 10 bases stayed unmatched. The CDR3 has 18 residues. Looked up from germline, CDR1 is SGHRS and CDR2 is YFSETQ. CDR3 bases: TGCGCCAGCAGCTTCGGGTTCCTAGCGGGAGGGGGGTACAATGAGCAGTTCTTC. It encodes CASSFGFLAGGGYNEQFF.

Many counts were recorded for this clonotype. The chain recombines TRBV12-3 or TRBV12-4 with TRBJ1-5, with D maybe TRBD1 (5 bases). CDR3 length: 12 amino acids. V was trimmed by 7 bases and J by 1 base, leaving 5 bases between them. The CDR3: CASTGSNQPQHF. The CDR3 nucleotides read TGTGCCAGCACAGGGAGCAATCAGCCCCAGCATTTT.

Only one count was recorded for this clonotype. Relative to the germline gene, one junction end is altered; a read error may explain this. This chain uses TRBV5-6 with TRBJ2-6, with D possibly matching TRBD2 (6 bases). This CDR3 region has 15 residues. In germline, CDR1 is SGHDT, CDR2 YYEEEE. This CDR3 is CASSLGGTGANGLTF. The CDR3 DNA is TGTGCCAGCAGCTTGGGGGGGACTGGGGCCAACGGCCTGACTTTC. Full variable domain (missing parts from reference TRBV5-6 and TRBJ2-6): DAGVTQSPTHLIKTRGQQVTLRCSPKSGHDTVSWYQQALGQGPQFIFQYYEEEERQRGNFPDRFSGHQFPNYSSELNVNALLLGDSALYLCASSLGGTGANGLTFGAGSRLTVL.

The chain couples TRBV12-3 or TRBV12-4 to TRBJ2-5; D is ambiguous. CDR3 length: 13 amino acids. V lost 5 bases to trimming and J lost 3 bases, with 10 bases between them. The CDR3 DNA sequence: TGTGCCAGCAGTCTATCCACAAAAGAGACCCAGTACTTC. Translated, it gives CASSLSTKETQYF.

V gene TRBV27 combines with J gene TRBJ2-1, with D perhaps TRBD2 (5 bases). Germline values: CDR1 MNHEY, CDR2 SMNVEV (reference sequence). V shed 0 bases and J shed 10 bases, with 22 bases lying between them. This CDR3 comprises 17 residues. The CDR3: CASSLSRPGWVRLEQFF. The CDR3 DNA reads TGTGCCAGCAGTTTATCGAGGCCGGGATGGGTAAGGTTGGAGCAGTTCTTC.

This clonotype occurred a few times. Written as DNA, the CDR3 is TGTGCCAGCAGCTTAGTGGGGGTCGAGTGGAACACGCAGTATTTT. It translates to CASSLVGVEWNTQYF. This rearrangement joins TRBV11-2 to TRBJ2-3, with D tentatively TRBD1 or TRBD2 (5 bases each). The CDR3 contains 15 residues. V was cut by 1 base and J by 9 bases, with 17 bases left in between. Germline CDR1 is SGHAT and CDR2 is FQNNGV. The full variable domain, with the rest looked up from reference TRBV11-2 and TRBJ2-3, is EAGVAQSPRYKIIEKRQSVAFWCNPISGHATLYWYQQILGQGPKLLIQFQNNGVVDDSQLPKDRFSAERLKGVDSTLKIQPAKLEDSAVYLCASSLVGVEWNTQYFGPGTRLTVL.

This CDR3 reads CAWSPTKWAYGYTF. The CDR3 DNA follows: TGTGCCTGGAGCCCAACCAAGTGGGCCTATGGCTACACCTTC. V gene TRBV30 combines with J gene TRBJ1-2; D gene uncertain. Germline V gene sequence: CDR1 GTSNPN, CDR2 SVGIG (reference sequence). Between the trimmed V and J ends, which lost 3 bases and 4 bases, there was a span of 15 bases. The CDR3 contains 14 residues.

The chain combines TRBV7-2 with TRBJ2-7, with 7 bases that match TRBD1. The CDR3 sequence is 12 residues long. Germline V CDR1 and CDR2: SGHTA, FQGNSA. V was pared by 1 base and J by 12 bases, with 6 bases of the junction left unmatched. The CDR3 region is CASSLGRQGRYF. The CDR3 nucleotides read TGTGCCAGCAGCTTAGGGCGACAGGGTCGGTACTTC.

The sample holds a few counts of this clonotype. Written as DNA, the CDR3 is TGCAGTGCGAGACAGGGGGGCATTGAAGCTTTCTTT. Protein sequence: CSARQGGIEAFF. The chain couples TRBV20-1 to TRBJ1-1; 9 nucleotides line up with TRBD1. The germline CDR1 and CDR2 sequences are DFQATT and SNEGSKA (reference sequence). The length of the CDR3 is 12 residues. J was trimmed by 7 bases and V by 6 bases; bases with no gene match: 6.

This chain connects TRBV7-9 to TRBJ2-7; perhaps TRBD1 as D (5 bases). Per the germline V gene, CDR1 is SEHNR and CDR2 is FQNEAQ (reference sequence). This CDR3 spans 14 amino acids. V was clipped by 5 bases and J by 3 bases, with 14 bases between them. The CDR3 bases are TGTGCCAGCAGCCCACAGGTTTTGGGCTACGAGCAGTACTTC. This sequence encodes CASSPQVLGYEQYF.

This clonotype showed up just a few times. CDR3 in DNA: TGCGCCAGCAGCTTGGTTACCGGGCATGGTTCGTACAATGAGCAGTTCTTC. Translating gives CASSLVTGHGSYNEQFF. The chain combines TRBV5-1 with TRBJ2-1; no clear D gene. Germline assignment: CDR1 SGHRS and CDR2 YFSETQ. Trimming left V 0 bases short and J 4 bases short, with 17 bases between. CDR3 length: 17 residues.

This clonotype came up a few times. CDR3 nucleotide sequence: TGCAGTGCCGGGACTAGCGGGAGGGGAGAGCAGTACTTC. Protein sequence: CSAGTSGRGEQYF. This chain links TRBV20-1 with TRBJ2-7, with 16 bases lining up with TRBD2. The CDR3 extends over 13 amino acids. Germline V CDR1 and CDR2: DFQATT, SNEGSKA (reference sequence). V shed 6 bases and J 7 bases; nucleotides not matched to a gene: 3.

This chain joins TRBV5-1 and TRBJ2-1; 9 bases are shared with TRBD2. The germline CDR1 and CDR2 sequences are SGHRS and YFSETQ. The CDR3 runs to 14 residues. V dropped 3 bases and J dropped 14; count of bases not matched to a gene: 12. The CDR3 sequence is CASSYQREAQREFF. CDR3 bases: TGCGCCAGCAGCTACCAGCGGGAGGCCCAAAGGGAGTTCTTC. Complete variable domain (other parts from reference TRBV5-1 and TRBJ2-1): KAGVTQTPRYLIKTRGQQVTLSCSPISGHRSVSWYQQTPGQGLQFLFEYFSETQRNKGNFPGRFSGRQFSNSRSEMNVSTLELGDSALYLCASSYQREAQREFFGPGTRLTVL.

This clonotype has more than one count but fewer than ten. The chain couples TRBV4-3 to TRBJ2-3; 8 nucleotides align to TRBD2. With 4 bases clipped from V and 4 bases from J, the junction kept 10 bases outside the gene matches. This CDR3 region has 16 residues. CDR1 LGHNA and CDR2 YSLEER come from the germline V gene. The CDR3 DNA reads TGCGCCAGCAGCCCATTAGCGGGATTGTCAGCAGATACGCAGTATTTT. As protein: CASSPLAGLSADTQYF.